This T cell receptor (beta chain) was obtained from a study of CXCR3-negative and CXCR3-positive naive CD8 T cells. Study-wide results and limits: For CXCR3-positive naive cells, TRB CDR3s were more hydrophobic than those of CXCR3-negative naive cells. Memory cells showed distinct TRBV-TRBJ patterns, while the two naive subsets matched.

Regarding this clonotype: Antigen unknown.

Naive CD8+ T cells carried a CD45RO-CCR7+CD27+CD95- phenotype. The CDR3 is 15 amino acids. Germline CDR1 is DFQATT and CDR2 is SNEGSKA (reference sequence). TRB cDNA libraries were made by UMI-labeled 5' RACE. TCRdb re-called the 5' RACE reads and gives one entry per CDR3 protein, without DNA. Its clone listing holds over 70,000 distinct CDR3 sequences. The sample consisted of naive CXCR3+ CD8+ T cells from blood. Subset reported: CD45RO-CCR7+CD27+CD95- naive CD8+ T cells expressing CXCR3 (TNR3+). The J gene is TRBJ2-3, the V gene TRBV20-1; no DNA is available, so the TRBD1 call from TCRdb remains unchecked. This TCR was recovered from a human donor in good health. Some clones in this sample may be carry-over from other donors' samples. The CDR3 loop reads CSARPLRDDTDTQYF.